These T cell receptor beta chains were read from a single sample in a study of blood T cell repertoires in COVID-19. The table came from immunoSEQ multiplex PCR; TCRdb's copy has only in-frame clones and leaves some out. The table lists about 140,000 clones, about 86% of them singletons. The sequenced material came from peripheral blood. All receptors come from a woman in her sixties or seventies with acute or convalescent COVID-19. CDR3s include the opening cysteine and the closing phenylalanine or tryptophan. Only part of the rows carry a size: once, few, many, or a class if the clone is expanded.

J	V	size	CDR3
TRBJ2-1	TRBV5-4	once	CASSPRDLDEQFF
TRBJ2-7	TRBV6-6	-	CASRPGEHEQYF
TRBJ2-1	TRBV5-4	-	CASSLAGGQGNEQFF
TRBJ2-1	TRBV7-7	-	CASSLGTSGAIDEQFF
TRBJ2-2	TRBV5-4	-	CASSLGGDTGELFF
TRBJ1-5	TRBV29-1	-	CSARTGGSNQPQHF
TRBJ2-1	TRBV13	-	CASRELAGDHPYNEQFF
TRBJ1-1	TRBV28	-	CASSSGTGPPPDTEAFF
TRBJ1-1	TRBV2	-	CASRAAGTGLDRDTEAFF
TRBJ1-6	TRBV27	-	CASSSAANYNSPLHF
TRBJ1-1	TRBV2	few	CASRWQMNTEAFF
TRBJ2-1	TRBV24-1	-	CATSDLLGTSGPNEQFF
TRBJ1-1	TRBV27	-	CASSARDRGLGNTEAFF
TRBJ1-1	TRBV12-5	-	CASGQGFTEAFF
TRBJ1-2	TRBV6-5	once	CASSYSGTAYGYTF
TRBJ1-4	TRBV28	once	CASSEPRVNEKLFF
TRBJ1-4	TRBV30	-	CAWSQGNEKLFF
TRBJ2-1	TRBV19	once	CASSPGLVNEQFF
TRBJ1-2	TRBV14	-	CASSPYGTGHGYTF
TRBJ1-1	TRBV7-9	-	CASSYRQPLNTEAFF
TRBJ1-2	TRBV19	-	CASSVPGQVTYGYTF
TRBJ2-1	TRBV11-2	-	CASSLGWGQYNEQFF
TRBJ2-5	TRBV7-6	-	CASSLKETQYF
TRBJ2-7	TRBV11-3	-	CASSPRAPLAGGLYEQYF
TRBJ2-7	TRBV12-3/TRBV12-4	-	CASSLGGHEQYF
TRBJ2-2	TRBV5-6	-	CASSAGTTETGELFF
TRBJ1-1	TRBV5-5	-	CASSVTGRLVEAFF
TRBJ1-4	TRBV2	-	CASSYSANEKLFF
TRBJ2-7	TRBV4-1	-	CASSQDGQANLYF
TRBJ2-7	TRBV11-3	-	CASRSNRGLAGYEQYF
TRBJ2-3	TRBV5-6	-	CASSQSSTDTQYF
TRBJ2-2	TRBV7-6	-	CASIQLAGGPTGELFF
TRBJ1-2	TRBV6-5	-	CAVQQGASGYTF
TRBJ2-6	TRBV5-1	-	CASSSWGQGNSGANVLTF
TRBJ2-1	TRBV4-1	-	CASSQDQGLAAYNEQFF
TRBJ1-2	TRBV30	-	CALTGDSGPSYGYTF
TRBJ1-3	TRBV7-2	-	CASSLTTGRGNTIYF
TRBJ2-2	TRBV10-1	-	CASSELRGRETGELFF
TRBJ2-7	TRBV19	-	CASSMAQGEQYF
TRBJ2-2	TRBV7-2	-	CASSLALLAGDHTGELFF
TRBJ1-2	TRBV30	few	CAWSKGDRVAYGYTF
TRBJ2-7	TRBV15	-	CATSRASAGLLYEQYF
TRBJ2-7	TRBV5-1	few	CASSAGMTGTGSYEQYF
TRBJ1-3	TRBV30	-	CACYRQGVGNTIYF
TRBJ2-3	TRBV10-2	-	CASSALAGRDTQYF
TRBJ1-1	TRBV6-1	-	CASSEVRGGRTEAFF